One and the same sample provided the 27 T cell receptor beta chains below, sequenced in a study of blood T cells in healthy people across ages. Primed by a sample-barcoded 5' primer and a J-beta primer mix, a second PCR proceeded for about 6 to 11 cycles. One entry per CDR3 protein, called by TCRdb with MiXCR from the 5' RACE reads. The repertoire consists of about 1.6 million distinct CDR3 sequences, with roughly 30% occurring once and the leading ten covering about 10%. Source material: blood. Every receptor here comes from a woman in her thirties in good health.

This chain links TRBV3-1 with TRBJ1-1, with 7 bases aligning to TRBD1. Looked up from germline, CDR1 is LGHDT and CDR2 is YNNKEL (reference sequence). Trimming cost V 1 base and J 1 base; bases outside gene matches: 6. This CDR3 is 16 amino acids long. The CDR3 loop reads CASSQGRGRWNTEAFF. CDR3 nucleotide sequence: TGTGCCAGCAGCCAAGGGAGGGGGCGTTGGAACACTGAAGCTTTCTTT.

In this sample, this clonotype turned up many times. This chain joins TRBV20-1 and TRBJ2-4, with D possibly matching TRBD1 (5 bases). The germline gives CDR1 DFQATT, CDR2 SNEGSKA (reference sequence). The CDR3 contains 14 residues. V was clipped by 0 bases and J by 4 bases, with 10 bases between them. The CDR3 loop reads CSARDNRQKNIQYF. DNA for the CDR3: TGCAGTGCTAGAGATAATAGACAGAAAAACATTCAGTACTTC.

This rearrangement joins TRBV20-1 to TRBJ1-2; the D gene is possibly TRBD1 (6 bases). The CDR3 is made up of 13 amino acids. CDR1 and CDR2 (germline): DFQATT, SNEGSKA (reference sequence). Trimming stripped 5 bases from V and 0 bases from J, with 10 bases between. The CDR3 region is CSAPGQTNYGYTF. For the CDR3, the DNA is TGCAGTGCTCCCGGACAGACTAACTATGGCTACACCTTC.

This chain uses TRBV4-1 with TRBJ1-5, with a weak D call TRBD1 (5 bases). With 4 bases removed from V and 3 bases from J, the gap between germline ends came to 10 bases. The CDR3 is made up of 14 amino acids. Germline V lookup: CDR1 MGHRA, CDR2 YSYEKL. CDR3: CASSPPGPNQPQHF. CDR3 DNA sequence: TGCGCCAGCAGCCCCCCAGGGCCCAATCAGCCCCAGCATTTT.

This clonotype was seen only a few times. The rearrangement uses TRBV10-2 and TRBJ1-1; D is ambiguous. The CDR3 extends over 13 amino acids. Trimming took 6 bases from V and 3 from J, leaving 11 bases between them. CDR1 and CDR2 (germline): WSHSY, SAAADI. The CDR3 DNA follows: TGCGCCAGCAGAAGCGCTGGGCACACTGAAGCTTTCTTT. This sequence encodes CASRSAGHTEAFF.

The chain employs TRBV14 and TRBJ1-2; D is ambiguous. The CDR3 sequence is 14 residues long. V lost 1 base, J lost 8 bases, and 14 bases lay in between. Germline values: CDR1 SGHDN, CDR2 FVKESK. CDR3 bases: TGTGCCAGCAGCCAAGGCCAAGGTGGAAGAGGCTACACCTTC. Translated: CASSQGQGGRGYTF. Supplemented by reference TRBV14 and TRBJ1-2, the full variable domain reads EAGVTQFPSHSVIEKGQTVTLRCDPISGHDNLYWYRRVMGKEIKFLLHFVKESKQDESGMPNNRFLAERTGGTYSTLKVQPAELEDSGVYFCASSQGQGGRGYTFGSGTRLTVV.

The chain joins TRBV5-5 to TRBJ2-1, with D possibly matching TRBD2 (6 bases). The V end was cut by 6 bases, the J end by 7 bases, with 26 bases between. This CDR3 contains 17 residues. Germline CDR1 and CDR2: SGHKS and YYEKEE (reference sequence). CDR3 sequence reads: CASTGDVGTALSNEQFF. The CDR3 DNA reads as TGTGCCAGCACCGGAGATGTAGGGACTGCCCTCAGTAATGAGCAGTTCTTC.

This clonotype was seen a handful of times. The chain combines TRBV20-1 with TRBJ2-1; 10 positions agree with TRBD2. Germline trimming cut 4 bases from V and 6 bases from J; bases unmatched to any gene: 9. Per germline, CDR1 DFQATT and CDR2 SNEGSKA (reference sequence). The length of the CDR3 is 15 residues. In DNA, the CDR3 is TGCAGTGCTAAGCCTAGCGGGAGAGCTACCAATGAGCAGTTCTTC. Amino acids: CSAKPSGRATNEQFF.

This chain joins TRBV20-1 and TRBJ1-2, with 7 nucleotides matching TRBD1. Germline loops: CDR1 DFQATT, CDR2 SNEGSKA (reference sequence). The CDR3 has 12 residues. CDR3 protein: CRLNQGGYGYTF. The CDR3 DNA is TGCAGATTGAATCAGGGGGGGTATGGCTACACCTTC.

The rearrangement joins TRBV15 to TRBJ2-1; D is unclear. Per germline, CDR1 LNHNV and CDR2 YYDKDF (reference sequence). This CDR3 has 16 amino acids. With 1 base removed from V and 3 bases from J, the gap between germline ends came to 13 bases. The CDR3: CATSRARHILYNEQFF. DNA of the CDR3: TGTGCCACCAGCAGAGCTCGACACATCCTCTACAATGAGCAGTTCTTC.

The chain carries TRBV4-1 and TRBJ2-7; possible D gene TRBD2, 5 bases. The end of the DNA fits TRBJ2-5 better, so the J call may be wrong. Germline values: CDR1 MGHRA, CDR2 YSYEKL. The CDR3 is made up of 14 amino acids. The CDR3 loop reads CASSQHTEEGTQYF. The CDR3 DNA sequence: TGCGCCAGCAGCCAACACACCGAAGAGGGGACCCAGTACTTC.

The chain combines TRBV19 with TRBJ2-2; D gene ambiguous. The CDR3 loop spans 15 amino acids. Germline V lookup: CDR1 LNHDA, CDR2 SQIVND (reference sequence). With 7 bases removed from V and 3 bases from J, the gap between germline ends came to 15 bases. The CDR3 reads CASTTPTPYTGELFF. For the CDR3, the DNA is TGTGCCAGTACCACTCCAACACCGTACACCGGGGAGCTGTTTTTT.

Only one count was recorded for this clonotype. The rearrangement uses TRBV7-9 and TRBJ2-2; D gene uncertain. The CDR3 runs 14 residues. V dropped 5 bases and J dropped 6 bases, with 13 bases sitting between them. Per the germline V gene, CDR1 is SEHNR and CDR2 is FQNEAQ (reference sequence). The chain's CDR3 is CASSKLGVAGELFF. The CDR3 DNA follows: TGTGCCAGCAGCAAACTTGGGGTAGCCGGGGAGCTGTTTTTT.

This clonotype was found a few times. V and J are TRBV20-1 and TRBJ2-5, with no clear D. The CDR3 length is 13 residues. V lost 3 bases and J lost 6, with 14 bases in between. Germline assignment: CDR1 DFQATT and CDR2 SNEGSKA (reference sequence). CDR3 residues: CSASGRNGKTQYF. DNA of the CDR3: TGCAGTGCTAGCGGTCGAAATGGGAAGACCCAGTACTTC.

This clonotype turned up a few times. V is TRBV7-6 and J is TRBJ1-5; 8 bases agree with TRBD1. CDR3 length: 14 amino acids. Germline values: CDR1 SGHVS, CDR2 FNYEAQ. V lost 5 bases and J lost 6; bases outside the gene matches: 6. The CDR3 loop is CASSPSGGLQPQHF. Here the CDR3 DNA reads TGTGCCAGCAGCCCATCAGGGGGCCTTCAGCCCCAGCATTTT.

This clonotype was counted once. The chain is built from TRBV5-1 and TRBJ2-2; 9 positions match TRBD2. This CDR3 has 17 amino acids. Germline V CDR1 and CDR2: SGHRS, YFSETQ. J was trimmed by 7 bases and V by 5 bases; bases with no gene match: 15. The CDR3 sequence is CASRPTALAGINGELFF. CDR3 bases: TGCGCCAGCAGACCTACCGCCCTAGCGGGGATCAACGGGGAGCTGTTTTTT. Drawing the rest from reference TRBV5-1 and TRBJ2-2, the complete variable domain is KAGVTQTPRYLIKTRGQQVTLSCSPISGHRSVSWYQQTPGQGLQFLFEYFSETQRNKGNFPGRFSGRQFSNSRSEMNVSTLELGDSALYLCASRPTALAGINGELFFGEGSRLTVL.

This clonotype was seen only a few times. The chain employs TRBV20-1 and TRBJ1-6, with 9 bases identical to TRBD1. The CDR3 extends over 17 amino acids. Germline-derived CDR1 and CDR2 are DFQATT and SNEGSKA (reference sequence). The V and J ends lost 0 bases and 9 bases, in that order; junction bases with no gene match: 12. CDR3 coding DNA: TGCAGTGCTAGAGACCTCACCGGGACAGGGTTGGGTTCACCCCTCCACTTT. Amino acid sequence: CSARDLTGTGLGSPLHF.

There are a few counts of this clonotype. The chain recombines TRBV20-1 with TRBJ1-1; D not certain. V lost 3 bases and J 0 bases, leaving 11 bases between the germline ends. The CDR3 is 14 amino acids. The germline gives CDR1 DFQATT, CDR2 SNEGSKA (reference sequence). CDR3 in DNA: TGCAGTGCTAGGAATGTGTATGTGAACACTGAAGCTTTCTTT. It yields the protein CSARNVYVNTEAFF.

This clonotype was detected many times. The V call is TRBV2, the J call TRBJ1-5, with a possible D match to TRBD1 (6 bases). The V gene lost 2 bases and the J gene lost 13 bases, with 12 bases spanning the gap. Germline assignment: CDR1 SNHLY and CDR2 FYNNEI. CDR3 size: 12 residues. The CDR3 protein is CASSENRAGQHF. The CDR3 bases are TGTGCCAGCAGTGAAAACAGGGCGGGACAGCATTTT.

This clonotype was recorded at least ten times. This chain uses TRBV12-3 or TRBV12-4 with TRBJ2-5; D tentatively reads TRBD1 or TRBD2 (5 bases each). The CDR3 loop spans 15 amino acids. V was shortened by 6 bases and J by 2 bases, with 16 bases between the two germline ends. Here the CDR3 DNA reads TGTGCCAGCAGCCGCGGGCAGGGACCTCAAGAGACCCAGTACTTC. Residues: CASSRGQGPQETQYF.

The chain is built from TRBV28 and TRBJ2-1, with D perhaps being TRBD1 or TRBD2 (5 bases each). The ends were cut back, 5 bases at V and 8 bases at J, with 13 bases in the middle. Per germline, CDR1 MDHEN and CDR2 SYDVKM. CDR3 length: 13 residues. The CDR3 DNA sequence: TGTGCCAGCAGTCCCCCGGGACGGTATGAGCAGTTCTTC. Residues: CASSPPGRYEQFF.

This clonotype was observed at least ten times. The V and J genes are TRBV7-9 and TRBJ2-1; 7 bases match TRBD1. The CDR3 is made up of 12 amino acids. With V trimmed by 1 base and J by 14 bases, 5 bases remained unmatched. The germline gives CDR1 SEHNR, CDR2 FQNEAQ (reference sequence). The CDR3 DNA sequence: TGTGCCAGCAGCTTAGACGCCGGGACAGAGTTCTTC. It is translated as CASSLDAGTEFF.

This clonotype was observed a handful of times. This rearrangement joins TRBV4-1 to TRBJ2-3; TRBD2 agrees at 11 bases. The CDR3 covers 20 residues. Trimming removed 0 bases from V and 2 bases from J; junction bases left unmatched: 13. Germline CDR1 and CDR2: MGHRA and YSYEKL. CDR3: CASSQDYRGLAGDSTDTQYF. In DNA, the CDR3 is TGCGCCAGCAGCCAAGATTACCGCGGACTAGCGGGTGATTCCACAGATACGCAGTATTTT.

This clonotype has a count of ten or more. The genes are TRBV27 and TRBJ2-7; 13 bases map to TRBD2. Germline-derived CDR1 and CDR2 are MNHEY and SMNVEV (reference sequence). The CDR3 length is 16 residues. V lost 1 base, J lost 7 bases, and 7 bases stayed unmatched. CDR3 DNA: TGTGCCAGCAGTTTATTAGGTACTAGCGGGAGGGTTGAGCAGTACTTC. Translated, it gives CASSLLGTSGRVEQYF.

As to this clonotype: A junction boundary mismatches the germline segment, possibly from a read error. The V and J genes are TRBV20-1 and TRBJ2-7; 7 bases agree with TRBD2. CDR3 size: 12 residues. Germline V CDR1 and CDR2: DFQATT, SNEGSKA (reference sequence). CDR3: CSASGTTYVQYF. Written as DNA, the CDR3 is TGCAGTGCTAGCGGGACTACCTACGTGCAGTACTTC.

The CDR3 sequence: CASSQVSGAYEQYF. DNA for the CDR3: TGCGCCAGCAGCCAAGTATCAGGGGCCTACGAGCAGTACTTC. The V gene is TRBV4-1, the J gene TRBJ2-7; D is possibly TRBD1 (6 bases). CDR1 MGHRA and CDR2 YSYEKL come from the germline V gene. The CDR3 is 14 amino acids. Trimming stripped 1 base from V and 2 bases from J, with 9 bases between.

V is TRBV11-2 and J is TRBJ2-6; no reliable D call. Trimming took 1 base from V and 2 from J, leaving 9 bases between them. The CDR3 loop spans 16 amino acids. The V gene's germline CDR1 is SGHAT and CDR2 FQNNGV. The DNA of the CDR3 is TGTGCCAGCAGCTTAGCGGCGAACCCTGGGGCCAACGTCCTGACTTTC. It encodes CASSLAANPGANVLTF.